This T cell receptor (beta chain) was recorded in a study of blood T cell repertoires in COVID-19. Background on the study: T cells, B-cell-depleted T cells, or PBMCs provided the cDNA or gDNA that served as material.

In the authors' workflow: Amplifying reference gene primers gave estimates of nucleated cell counts. Data came from immunoSEQ multiplex PCR; TCRdb stores just in-frame clones and leaves some out. V, J and clone size reflect that table, while D and trimming were determined from the DNA. The sample yields approximately 100,000 clones, approximately 81% seen once. The V end was cut by 4 bases, the J end by 0 bases, with 10 bases between. The CDR3 is 14 residues long. Germline CDR1 reads GTSNPN; CDR2 reads SVGIG (reference sequence). The chain has TRBV30 and TRBJ2-1; D is possibly TRBD2 (5 bases). The origin of this receptor is a man older than 75 with acute or convalescent COVID-19. Sequences were obtained from peripheral blood. The CDR3 sequence: CAWIAGNSYNEQFF. The CDR3 coding sequence is TGTGCCTGGATAGCCGGGAACTCCTACAATGAGCAGTTCTTC.